This T cell receptor beta chain was sequenced for a study of cytomegalovirus exposure and HLA in healthy donors. This CDR3 has 20 residues. V was clipped by 4 bases and J by 4 bases; unmatched bases: 22. Germline V gene sequence: CDR1 MGHRA, CDR2 YSYEKL. Study results and caveats: Immune exposure information available was restricted to CMV serostatus.

For this clone: Its antigen is unknown.

Unrecorded immune exposures were likely, despite nominal health at sampling. PCR primers comprised 60 Vbeta and 13 Jbeta primers. Assay: immunoSEQ multiplex PCR; the TCRdb copy retains only in-frame clones and omits some. The sample includes some 69,000 clones, approximately 70% of them seen just once. Sequenced: PBMCs. This TCR came from a male donor in good health and CMV-seropositive. The chain is built from TRBV4-1 and TRBJ1-3, with 7 bases lining up with TRBD1. CDR3 DNA sequence: TGCGCCAGCAGCCCAGTTTGGGCTCGGACACAGGGGATGAAGGGAAACACCATATATTTT. Protein product: CASSPVWARTQGMKGNTIYF.